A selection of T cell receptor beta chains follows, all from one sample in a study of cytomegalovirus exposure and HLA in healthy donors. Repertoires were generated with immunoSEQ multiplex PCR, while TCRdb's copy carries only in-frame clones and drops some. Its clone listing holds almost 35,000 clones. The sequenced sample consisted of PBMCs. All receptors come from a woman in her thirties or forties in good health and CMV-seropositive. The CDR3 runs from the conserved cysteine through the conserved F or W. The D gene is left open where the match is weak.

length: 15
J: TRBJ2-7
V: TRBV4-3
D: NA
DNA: TGCGCCAGCAGCCAAGATGAAGGGGCTTCCTACGAGCAGTACTTC
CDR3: CASSQDEGASYEQYF

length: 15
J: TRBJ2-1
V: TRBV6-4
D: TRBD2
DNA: TGTGCCAGCAGCCAGCGGGAGGGCCGATACAATGAGCAGTTCTTC
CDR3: CASSQREGRYNEQFF

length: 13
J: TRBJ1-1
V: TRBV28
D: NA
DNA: TGTGCCAGCGATGCGGGGGTAAACACTGAAGCTTTCTTT
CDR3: CASDAGVNTEAFF

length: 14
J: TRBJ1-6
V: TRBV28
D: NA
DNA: TGTGCCAGCAGTTCTCTCCAGGATAATTCACCCCTCCACTTT
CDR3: CASSSLQDNSPLHF

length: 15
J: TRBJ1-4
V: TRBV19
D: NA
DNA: TGTGCCAGTAGCGACCAAGTAACAGTTTACCAAAAACTGTTTTTT
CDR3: CASSDQVTVYQKLFF

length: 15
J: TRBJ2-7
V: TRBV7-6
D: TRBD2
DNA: TGTGCCAGCAGCCCCAGCGGGGGCGGGAGGAGGGAGCAGTACTTC
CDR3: CASSPSGGGRREQYF

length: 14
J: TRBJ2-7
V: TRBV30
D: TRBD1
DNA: TGTGCCTGGAAATTGCCTGGACAGGACTACGAGCAGTACTTC
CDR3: CAWKLPGQDYEQYF

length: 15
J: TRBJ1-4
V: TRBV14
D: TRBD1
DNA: TGTGCCAGCAGCCTGCAACAGGGGGCAGGGGAAAAACTGTTTTTT
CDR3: CASSLQQGAGEKLFF

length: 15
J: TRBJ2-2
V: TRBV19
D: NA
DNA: TGTGCCAGTAGTATAGAAGGGGCGAACACCGGGGAGCTGTTTTTT
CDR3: CASSIEGANTGELFF

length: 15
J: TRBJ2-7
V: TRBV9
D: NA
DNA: TGTGCCAGCAGCCCGGGAAGGGGGGGCTCCTACGAGCAGTACTTC
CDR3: CASSPGRGGSYEQYF

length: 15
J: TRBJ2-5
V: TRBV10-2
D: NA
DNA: TGCGCCAGCAGTGATCTCGGGGGGCCTTTAAAGACCCAGTACTTC
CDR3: CASSDLGGPLKTQYF

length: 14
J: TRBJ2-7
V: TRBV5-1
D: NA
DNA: TGCGCCAGCAGCTTGCTGGGAGCGACGAGTGAGCAGTACTTC
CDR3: CASSLLGATSEQYF

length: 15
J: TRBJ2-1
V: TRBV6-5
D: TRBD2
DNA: TGTGCCAGCAGTTTGACTAGCGGAGTTTACAATGAGCAGTTCTTC
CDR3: CASSLTSGVYNEQFF

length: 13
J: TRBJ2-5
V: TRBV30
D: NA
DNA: TGTGCCTGGAGTCTCGCTAGCTGGGAGACCCAGTACTTC
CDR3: CAWSLASWETQYF

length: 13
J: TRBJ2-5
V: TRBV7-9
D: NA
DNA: TGTGCCAGCAAGACGAGCGGACAAGAGACCCAGTACTTC
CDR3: CASKTSGQETQYF

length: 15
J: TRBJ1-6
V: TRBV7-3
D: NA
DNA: TGTGCCAGCAGCTCAGGACCAGGGTACGCATCACCCCTCCACTTT
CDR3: CASSSGPGYASPLHF

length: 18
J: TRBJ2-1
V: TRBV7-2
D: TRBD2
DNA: TGTGCCAGCAGCTGGGGGACTAGCGGGAGGAGGTCCTACAATGAGCAGTTCTTC
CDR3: CASSWGTSGRRSYNEQFF

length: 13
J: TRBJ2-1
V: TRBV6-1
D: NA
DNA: TGTGCCAGCAGTACCGACTCTTACAATGAGCAGTTCTTC
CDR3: CASSTDSYNEQFF

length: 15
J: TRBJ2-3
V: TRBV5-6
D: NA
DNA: TGTGCCAGCAGCTTGCTTTTTCGGGGGACAGATACGCAGTATTTT
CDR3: CASSLLFRGTDTQYF

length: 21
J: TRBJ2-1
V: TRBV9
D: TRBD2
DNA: TGTGCCAGCAGCGTAGATCCAAGAGCAAGGGAGCGGGGGGCCCATCAATGGGAGCAGTTCTTC
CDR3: CASSVDPRARERGAHQWEQFF

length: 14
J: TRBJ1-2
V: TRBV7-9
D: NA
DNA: TGTGCCAGCAGACCGGGACATCTGCGGGATGGCTACACCTTC
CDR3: CASRPGHLRDGYTF

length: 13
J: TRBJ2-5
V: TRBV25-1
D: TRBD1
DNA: TGTGCCAGCAGCAACAGGGGCGAAGAGACCCAGTACTTC
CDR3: CASSNRGEETQYF

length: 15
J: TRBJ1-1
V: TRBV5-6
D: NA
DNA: TGTGCCAGCAGCTATCCAAAGGAGGGTAGTATTGAAGCTTTCTTT
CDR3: CASSYPKEGSIEAFF

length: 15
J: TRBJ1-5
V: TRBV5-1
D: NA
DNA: TGCGCCAGCAGCTTGGAGGGGTATAGCAATCAGCCCCAGCATTTT
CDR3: CASSLEGYSNQPQHF

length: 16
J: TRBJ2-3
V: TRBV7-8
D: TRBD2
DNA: TGTGCCAGCAGCTTGTTCCGACTAGCGAACACAGATACGCAGTATTTT
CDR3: CASSLFRLANTDTQYF

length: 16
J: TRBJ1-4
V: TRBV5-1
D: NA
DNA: TGCGCCAGCAGCTTGGGTAGTATATCCATCGGTGAAAAACTGTTTTTT
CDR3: CASSLGSISIGEKLFF

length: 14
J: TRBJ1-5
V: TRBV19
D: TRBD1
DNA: TGTGCCAGTAGTACCCACAGGGGTGGACAGCCCCAGCATTTT
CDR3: CASSTHRGGQPQHF

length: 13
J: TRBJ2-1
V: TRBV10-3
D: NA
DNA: TGTGCCATCAATGGACTAAACAACAATGAGCAGTTCTTC
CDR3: CAINGLNNNEQFF

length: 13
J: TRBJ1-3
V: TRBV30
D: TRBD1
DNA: TGTGCCTGGAGTCCTGGACAGGGCAGCACCATATATTTT
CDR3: CAWSPGQGSTIYF

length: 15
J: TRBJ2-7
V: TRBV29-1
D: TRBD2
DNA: TGCGGCGTTGAAGCGTGGAGGGAGGGTACCTACGAGCAGTACTTC
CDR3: CGVEAWREGTYEQYF

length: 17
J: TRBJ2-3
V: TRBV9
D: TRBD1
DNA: TGTGCCAGCAGCGTAGCTACGGGACAGGGTTTTTCAGATACGCAGTATTTT
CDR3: CASSVATGQGFSDTQYF

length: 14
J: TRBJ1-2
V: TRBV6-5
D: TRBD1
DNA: TGTGCCAGCCGACCGACAGGGTACTATGGTGGCTACACCTTC
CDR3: CASRPTGYYGGYTF

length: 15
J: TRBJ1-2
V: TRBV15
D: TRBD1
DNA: TGTGCCACCAGCGGAGGGACAGGGGGGAACTATGGCTACACCTTC
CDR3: CATSGGTGGNYGYTF

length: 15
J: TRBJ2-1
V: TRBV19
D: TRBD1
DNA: TGTGCCAGTGTTGGCCGGGGACAGGGGTACGTTGAGCAGTTCTTC
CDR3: CASVGRGQGYVEQFF

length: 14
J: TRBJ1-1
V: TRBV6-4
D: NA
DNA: TGTGCCAGCAGTCCTAGGGGAGGAAGCACTGAAGCTTTCTTT
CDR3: CASSPRGGSTEAFF

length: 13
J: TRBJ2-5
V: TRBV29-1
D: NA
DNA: TGCAGCGTATTGCGCAGGGGTTTGGAGACCCAGTACTTC
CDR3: CSVLRRGLETQYF

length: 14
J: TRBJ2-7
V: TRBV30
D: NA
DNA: TGTGCCTGGAGTCACCCGGAGGGAAGCGACGAGCAGTACTTC
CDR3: CAWSHPEGSDEQYF

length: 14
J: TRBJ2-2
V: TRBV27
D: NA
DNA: TGTGCCAGCAGTTTATTTAGGGGCACCGGGGAGCTGTTTTTT
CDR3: CASSLFRGTGELFF

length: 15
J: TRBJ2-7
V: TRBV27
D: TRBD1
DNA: TGTGCCAGCAGCGACCTACAGGGGGCATCCTACGAGCAGTACTTC
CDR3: CASSDLQGASYEQYF

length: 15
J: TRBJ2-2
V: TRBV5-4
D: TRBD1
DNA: TGTGCCAGCAGCCGCGGGACAGGGAACACCGGGGAGCTGTTTTTT
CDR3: CASSRGTGNTGELFF

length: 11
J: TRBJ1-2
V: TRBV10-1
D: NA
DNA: TGCGCCATCCCGGACACCCCGGTAGCCACCTTC
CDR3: CAIPDTPVATF

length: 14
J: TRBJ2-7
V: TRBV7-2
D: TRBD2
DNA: TGTGCCAGCAGCTTAGTAGCGGGAGGTAGCGAGCAGTACTTC
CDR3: CASSLVAGGSEQYF

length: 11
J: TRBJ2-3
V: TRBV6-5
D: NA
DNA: TGTGCCAGCAGTTCGGGTCATACGCAGTATTTT
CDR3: CASSSGHTQYF

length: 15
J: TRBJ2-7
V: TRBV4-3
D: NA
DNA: TGCGCCAGCAGCCAAGAGACGGTTAGCTCCTACGAGCAGTACTTC
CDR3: CASSQETVSSYEQYF

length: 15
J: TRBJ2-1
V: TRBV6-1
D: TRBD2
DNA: TGTGCCAGCAGTGAACAGCGGGGGGTTTACAATGAGCAGTTCTTC
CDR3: CASSEQRGVYNEQFF

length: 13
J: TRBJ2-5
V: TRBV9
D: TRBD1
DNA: TGTGCCAGCAGCACGGACAGGGAAGAGACCCAGTACTTC
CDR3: CASSTDREETQYF

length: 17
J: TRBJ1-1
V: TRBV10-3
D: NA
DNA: TGTGCCATCAGGGGTACAGACATCGGAATACAGAACACTGAAGCTTTCTTT
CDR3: CAIRGTDIGIQNTEAFF

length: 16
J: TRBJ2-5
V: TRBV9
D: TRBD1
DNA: TGTGCCAGCAGCGTACAACGGGGTACAGGGGGAGAGACCCAGTACTTC
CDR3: CASSVQRGTGGETQYF

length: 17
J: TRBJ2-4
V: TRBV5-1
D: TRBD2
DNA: TGCGCCAGCAGCACCGGACTAGCGGGAGGGCCGAAAAACATTCAGTACTTC
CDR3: CASSTGLAGGPKNIQYF

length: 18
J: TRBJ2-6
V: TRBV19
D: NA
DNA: TGTGCCAGTAGAGGATCGGGGGGCCCGGGCTCTGGGGCCAACGTCCTGACTTTC
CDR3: CASRGSGGPGSGANVLTF

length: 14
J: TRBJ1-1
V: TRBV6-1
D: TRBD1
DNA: TGTGCCAGCAGTGAAGGACAGGGTTACACTGAAGCTTTCTTT
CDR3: CASSEGQGYTEAFF

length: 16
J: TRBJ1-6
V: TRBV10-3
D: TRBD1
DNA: TGTGCCATCAGTGATCCCGAGGACAGGGGTGGATCACCCCTCCACTTT
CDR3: CAISDPEDRGGSPLHF

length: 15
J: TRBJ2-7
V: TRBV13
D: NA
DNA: TGTGCCAGCAGCTCCGTCGCAGGGTCCCGTACCGAGCAGTACTTC
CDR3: CASSSVAGSRTEQYF

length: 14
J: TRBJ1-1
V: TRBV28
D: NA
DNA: TGTGCCAGCAGTTTAGGCAGGGGTTCCACTGAAGCTTTCTTT
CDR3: CASSLGRGSTEAFF

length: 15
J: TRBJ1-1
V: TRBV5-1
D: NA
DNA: TGCGCCAGCAGCTTGTCGTACAGGCCGAACACTGAAGCTTTCTTT
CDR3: CASSLSYRPNTEAFF

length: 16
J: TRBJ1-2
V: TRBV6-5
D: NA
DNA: TGTGCCAGCAGTTGGGTACTAGGGACTCTGAGCTATGGCTACACCTTC
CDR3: CASSWVLGTLSYGYTF

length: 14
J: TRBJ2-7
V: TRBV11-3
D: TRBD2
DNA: TGTGCCAGCAGCTTGGAAGGACTAGCGGGGGAGCAGTACTTC
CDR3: CASSLEGLAGEQYF